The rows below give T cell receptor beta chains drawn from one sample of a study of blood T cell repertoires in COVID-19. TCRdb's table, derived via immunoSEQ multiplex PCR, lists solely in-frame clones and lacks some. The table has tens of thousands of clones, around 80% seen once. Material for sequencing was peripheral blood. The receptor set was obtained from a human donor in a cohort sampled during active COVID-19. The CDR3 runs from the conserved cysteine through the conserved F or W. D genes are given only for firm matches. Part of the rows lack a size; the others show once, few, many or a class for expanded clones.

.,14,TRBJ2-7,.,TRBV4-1,TGCGCCAGCAGCATTCAGGACAGAGGCTACGAGCAGTACTTC,CASSIQDRGYEQYF
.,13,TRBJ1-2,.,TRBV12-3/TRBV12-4,TGTGCCAGCACCCTAGGGAGAGTCTATGGCTACACCTTC,CASTLGRVYGYTF
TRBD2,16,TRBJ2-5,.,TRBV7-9,TGTGCCAGCAGCTTCGGACTAGCGGGAGATCGAGAGACCCAGTACTTC,CASSFGLAGDRETQYF
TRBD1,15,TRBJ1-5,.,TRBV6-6,TGTGCCAGCGTGACCCGGACAGGAGGGGGGCAGCCCCAGCATTTT,CASVTRTGGGQPQHF
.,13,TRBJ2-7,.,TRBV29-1,TGCAGCGTCCTTAAAGCGGGGGACAGCGAGCAGTACTTC,CSVLKAGDSEQYF
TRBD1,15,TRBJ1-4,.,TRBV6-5,TGTGCCACAAGGGCCGGGACAGGGCTAGGGGAAAAACTGTTTTTT,CATRAGTGLGEKLFF
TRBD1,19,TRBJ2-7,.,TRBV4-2,TGTGCCAGCAGCCAAGAGGGACAGGGGCTTTACAATGACTTTTACGAGCAGTACTTC,CASSQEGQGLYNDFYEQYF
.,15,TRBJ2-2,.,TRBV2,TGTGCCAGCAGTGAGGCGTTGGGGCGAGGCGGGGAGCTGTTTTTT,CASSEALGRGGELFF
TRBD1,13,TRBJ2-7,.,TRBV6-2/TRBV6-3,TGTGCCAGCAGTTCAGGGGGCTCCTACGAGCAGTACTTC,CASSSGGSYEQYF
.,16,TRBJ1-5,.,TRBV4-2,TGTGCCAGCAGCCAAGGAGGGCGCGGGGTGAATCAGCCCCAGCATTTT,CASSQGGRGVNQPQHF
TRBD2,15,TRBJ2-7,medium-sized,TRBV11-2,TGTGCCAGCAGCTTAGTAGATCGGGGGGCCTACGAGCAGTACTTC,CASSLVDRGAYEQYF
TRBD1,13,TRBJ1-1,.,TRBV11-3,TGTGCCAGCAGTTTGACAGGGGGCACTGAAGCTTTCTTT,CASSLTGGTEAFF
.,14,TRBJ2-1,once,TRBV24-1,TGTGCCACCAGTGATCCCACAGGACCCAGGGAGCAGTTCTTC,CATSDPTGPREQFF
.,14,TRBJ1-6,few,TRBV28,TGTGCCACACGGTGGAGCCAAAATAATTCACCCCTCCACTTT,CATRWSQNNSPLHF
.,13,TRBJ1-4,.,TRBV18,TGTGCCAGCTCACGGGGACTGAATGAAAAACTGTTTTTT,CASSRGLNEKLFF
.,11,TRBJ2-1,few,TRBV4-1,TGCGCCAGCAGCCGACTAGATGAGCAGTTCTTC,CASSRLDEQFF
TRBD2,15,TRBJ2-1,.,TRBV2,TGTGCCAGCAGTGAAGGGGCGGGAGTATACAATGAGCAGTTCTTC,CASSEGAGVYNEQFF
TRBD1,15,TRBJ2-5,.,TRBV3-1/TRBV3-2,TGTGCCAGCAGCCTCTTCGGGACAGGGGAAGAGACCCAGTACTTC,CASSLFGTGEETQYF
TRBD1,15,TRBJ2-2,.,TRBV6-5,TGTGCCAGCAGGCGCATCACAGGGGTAGGCGGGGAGCTGTTTTTT,CASRRITGVGGELFF
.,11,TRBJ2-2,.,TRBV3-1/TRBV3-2,TGTGCCAGCAGTAATTCACTTGAGCTGTTTTTT,CASSNSLELFF
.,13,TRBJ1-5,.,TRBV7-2,TGTGCCAGCAGCTTAATCAACAATCAGCCCCAGCATTTT,CASSLINNQPQHF
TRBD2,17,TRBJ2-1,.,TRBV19,TGTGCCAGTAGTATAAACGGGGGGGGTACACGTAGTAATGAGCAGTTCTTC,CASSINGGGTRSNEQFF
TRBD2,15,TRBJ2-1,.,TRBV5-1,TGCGCCAGCAGCAGGACTAGCGGCTTCTGGAATGAGCAGTTCTTC,CASSRTSGFWNEQFF
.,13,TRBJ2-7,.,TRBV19,TGTGCCAGTAGTGCGGGAACATCCTACGAGCAGTACTTC,CASSAGTSYEQYF
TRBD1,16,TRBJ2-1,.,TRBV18,TGTGCCAGCTCACCGGACAGGGGTAGCTCCTACAATGAGCAGTTCTTC,CASSPDRGSSYNEQFF
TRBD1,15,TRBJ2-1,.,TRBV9,TGTGCCAGCAGCGATGGGACAGGGATACCAAAAGAGCAGTTCTTC,CASSDGTGIPKEQFF
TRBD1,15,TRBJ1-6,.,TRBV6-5,TGTGCCAGCAGGTTGTCAGGGGGCTTACGTTCACCCCTCCACTTT,CASRLSGGLRSPLHF
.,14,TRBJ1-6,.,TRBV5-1,TGCGCCAGCAGCTTTCAGGGAGGGGATTCACCCCTCCACTTT,CASSFQGGDSPLHF
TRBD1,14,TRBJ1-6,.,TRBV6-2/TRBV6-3,TGTGCCAGCAGTTACCCCGGACAGGGGACACTCCTCCACTTT,CASSYPGQGTLLHF
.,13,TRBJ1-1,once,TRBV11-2,TGTGCCAGCGCGGAGTGGAGGAACACTGAAGCTTTCTTT,CASAEWRNTEAFF
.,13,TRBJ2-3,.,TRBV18,TGTGCCAGCTCACCGGCAGGCACAGATACGCAGTATTTT,CASSPAGTDTQYF